A selection of T cell receptor beta chains follows, all from one sample in a study of blood T cells in healthy people across ages. MiXCR, run by TCRdb on the 5' RACE reads, gives a single entry per CDR3 protein. Of around 990,000 distinct CDR3 sequences in the sample, around two fifths are singletons; the top ten hold around 13%. Sequencing was performed on blood. The source is a young man in good health. Both conserved end residues are part of each CDR3. The D gene is left open where the match is weak. The size entry is marked missing in some rows and otherwise reads once, few, many or a size class.

abundance	v_gene	j_gene	d_gene	CDR3nt	CDR3aa
NA	TRBV29-1	TRBJ1-1	NA	TGCAGCGTTGGACGGAGCGGGAAGAACACTGAAGCTTTCTTT	CSVGRSGKNTEAFF
few	TRBV12-3/TRBV12-4	TRBJ1-2	NA	TGTGCCAGCAGTGATAGACGGGGGCACTATGGCTACACCTTC	CASSDRRGHYGYTF
NA	TRBV5-1	TRBJ2-1	NA	TGCGCCAGCAGCTTGGAAGCTAGCCTCAATGAGCAGTTCTTC	CASSLEASLNEQFF
NA	TRBV12-3/TRBV12-4	TRBJ1-2	NA	TGTGCCAGCAGCGACGGGACGGTGGGTTATGGCTACACCTTC	CASSDGTVGYGYTF
NA	TRBV12-3/TRBV12-4	TRBJ2-6	NA	TGTGCCACCCTTCTCGGGGCCAACGTCCTGACTTTC	CATLLGANVLTF
NA	TRBV7-9	TRBJ2-5	NA	TGTGCCAGCAGAGAGGGGTTGGGTGAACAAGAGACCCAGTACTTC	CASREGLGEQETQYF
few	TRBV6-5	TRBJ2-7	NA	TGTGCCAGCACAGCGAATAGTCAACGCGAGCAGTACTTC	CASTANSQREQYF
NA	TRBV20-1	TRBJ2-5	TRBD1	TGCAGTCCGACCCCAAACAGGGGCATAGGCCAAGAGACCCAGTACTTC	CSPTPNRGIGQETQYF
NA	TRBV15	TRBJ1-2	NA	TGTGCCACCAGCTATACAGGGTTCGACTATGGCTACACCTTC	CATSYTGFDYGYTF
NA	TRBV4-3	TRBJ2-1	NA	TGCGCCAGCAGCCAAGGTTTTCGGGATAGGGGGATTGGTACGAATGAGCAGTTCTTC	CASSQGFRDRGIGTNEQFF
few	TRBV6-1	TRBJ1-5	NA	TGTGCCAGCAGTGAAGCGGGCGGGGGCAATCAGCCCCAGCATTTT	CASSEAGGGNQPQHF
few	TRBV7-9	TRBJ2-7	TRBD2	TGTGCCAGCAGCGCGCTAGCGGGACCGTACAATGAGCAGTACTTC	CASSALAGPYNEQYF
few	TRBV11-2	TRBJ2-3	NA	TGTGCCAGCAGCTCCGTAGGAGGAACAGATACGCAGTATTTT	CASSSVGGTDTQYF
NA	TRBV7-6	TRBJ1-1	NA	TGTGCCAGCAGCTTAGTTGCTTTTATGGGGCCTGAAGCTTTCTTT	CASSLVAFMGPEAFF
NA	TRBV2	TRBJ1-5	NA	TGTGCCAGCACAATGGGGGGGTCGGGCAATCAGCCCCAGCATTTT	CASTMGGSGNQPQHF
NA	TRBV20-1	TRBJ2-1	TRBD2	TGCAGTGCTGGATCTAGCGGGCCCGAGCGGGGGCAGTTCTTC	CSAGSSGPERGQFF
NA	TRBV30	TRBJ2-5	TRBD1	TGTGCCTGGAGTGGGACAGGGAAGGGACAAGAGACCCAGTACTTC	CAWSGTGKGQETQYF
NA	TRBV12-3/TRBV12-4	TRBJ1-1	NA	TGTGCCAGCAGTTCCCCCTTACGGGCTTTCTTT	CASSSPLRAFF
NA	TRBV28	TRBJ2-3	TRBD1	TGTGCCAGCGGACAGGACAGGGGAAGTGCGGATACGCAGTATTTT	CASGQDRGSADTQYF
NA	TRBV15	TRBJ1-2	NA	TGTGCCACCAGCAGAGATAGAGGGTACGGCTACACCTTC	CATSRDRGYGYTF
few	TRBV20-1	TRBJ1-1	NA	TGCAGTGCTAGATCGAGGGTACTTGGTACTTTCTTT	CSARSRVLGTFF
NA	TRBV20-1	TRBJ2-7	NA	TGCAGTGGAAACCTGGCTAGTGACTACAATGAGCAGTACTTC	CSGNLASDYNEQYF
NA	TRBV24-1	TRBJ2-1	TRBD1	TGTGCCACCATTACAGGGGGCGAACCCCAAGAGACCCAGTTCTTC	CATITGGEPQETQFF
NA	TRBV6-1	TRBJ2-7	NA	TGTGCCAGCAGGGAAGGGCAGTGGAGCTACGAGCAGTACTTC	CASREGQWSYEQYF
NA	TRBV7-2	TRBJ1-2	NA	TGTGCCAGCAACAACCCCCTCAGGGTTAACTATGGCTACACCTTC	CASNNPLRVNYGYTF
few	TRBV20-1	TRBJ2-7	NA	TGCAGTGCTAGAGATGAGGCCGGGAGCTCCTACGAGCAGTACTTC	CSARDEAGSSYEQYF
NA	TRBV10-3	TRBJ1-2	NA	TGTGCCATCAGTTTAGTATCCGGGGCCACCACCGGCTACACCTTC	CAISLVSGATTGYTF
few	TRBV7-9	TRBJ1-5	NA	TGTGCCAGCAGCTCCGGGGCCCTCAATCAGCCCCAGCATTTT	CASSSGALNQPQHF
few	TRBV6-2/TRBV6-3	TRBJ2-7	TRBD1	TGTGCCAGCAGCTTACCCGGGACAGGGATAAACGAGCAGTACTTC	CASSLPGTGINEQYF
NA	TRBV20-1	TRBJ2-3	TRBD1	TGCAGTGCCCACTCGAGGACAGGGATCTCAGATACGCAGTATTTT	CSAHSRTGISDTQYF
few	TRBV6-2/TRBV6-3	TRBJ2-6	NA	TGTGCTAGCAGAGAGGTCGGGGCCAACGTCCTGACTTTC	CASREVGANVLTF
NA	TRBV7-2	TRBJ2-2	NA	TGTGCCAGCAGCCCAAACCCCATCGGTTCGAACACCGGGGAGCTGTTTTTT	CASSPNPIGSNTGELFF
NA	TRBV29-1	TRBJ2-3	TRBD1	TGCAGCGTCGACCGGGACAGGAGCACAGATACGCAGTATTTT	CSVDRDRSTDTQYF
few	TRBV12-3/TRBV12-4	TRBJ1-5	NA	TGTGCCACCAATGAGGGGGGGAAGAGTCAGCCCCAGCATTTT	CATNEGGKSQPQHF
few	TRBV20-1	TRBJ2-1	TRBD2	TGCAGTGCTAGACCCCCTAAAGCGGGGGTCTACAATGAGCAGTTCTTC	CSARPPKAGVYNEQFF
NA	TRBV6-5	TRBJ2-1	NA	TGTGCCAGCAGCTCCCTCCGGGACGGGATAAATGGACAGTTCTTC	CASSSLRDGINGQFF
NA	TRBV29-1	TRBJ2-5	NA	TGCAGCGTTACCAGCGAGACCCAGTACTTC	CSVTSETQYF
few	TRBV4-3	TRBJ2-5	NA	TGCGCCAGCAGCCAAGATTTTTCCTCCGGACAGAAAGAGACCCAGTACTTC	CASSQDFSSGQKETQYF
few	TRBV7-2	TRBJ1-2	TRBD1	TGTGCCAGCAGCTTAGAAGGGTCAGGGGGGAACTATGGCTACACCTTC	CASSLEGSGGNYGYTF
few	TRBV20-1	TRBJ2-5	TRBD2	TGCAGTGCTGGCGGGACTAGCGGGATAGAGACCCAGTACTTC	CSAGGTSGIETQYF
many	TRBV7-2	TRBJ2-3	NA	TGTGCCAGCAGCTCGAGTCCTAGAGTTGGCACAGATACGCAGTATTTT	CASSSSPRVGTDTQYF
NA	TRBV28	TRBJ1-1	NA	TGTGCCAGCAGTTCCCCTTCGGTGGGCACTGAAGCTTTCTTT	CASSSPSVGTEAFF
NA	TRBV5-1	TRBJ1-6	NA	TGCGCCAGCAGCTTGAGGGACACCTCCCCTGATAATTCACCCCTCCACTTT	CASSLRDTSPDNSPLHF
few	TRBV9	TRBJ2-1	TRBD1	TGTGCCAGCAGCGGTGGACAGGGTAACAATGAGCAGTTCTTC	CASSGGQGNNEQFF
few	TRBV20-1	TRBJ2-3	TRBD2	TGCAGTGCTAGAGAAGGGGCGGGGGGGCAGGATACGCAGTATTTT	CSAREGAGGQDTQYF
NA	TRBV20-1	TRBJ1-4	NA	TGCAGTGCTAGAGCTGGCGGGGCGGTTAGACATGAAAAACTGTTTTTT	CSARAGGAVRHEKLFF
few	TRBV18	TRBJ1-4	NA	TGTGCCAGCTCACGGGACAACCGGGCGGAAAAACTGTTTTTT	CASSRDNRAEKLFF